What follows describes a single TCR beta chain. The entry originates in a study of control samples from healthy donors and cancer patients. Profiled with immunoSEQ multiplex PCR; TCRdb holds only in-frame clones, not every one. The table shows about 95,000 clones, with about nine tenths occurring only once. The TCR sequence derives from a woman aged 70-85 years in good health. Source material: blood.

The CDR3 is CASSQGAREKLFF. Here the CDR3 DNA reads TGTGCCAGCAGCCAGGGGGCTCGGGAAAAACTGTTTTTT. This chain joins TRBV6-5 and TRBJ1-4, with 8 bases that match TRBD1. The CDR3 sequence is 13 residues long. The V gene end was trimmed by 6 bases and the J gene end by 8 bases; junction bases not matched to a gene: 5. The V gene's germline CDR1 is MNHEY and CDR2 SVGAGI.